The clone carrying this T cell receptor beta chain was observed a few times. This specimen comes from a study of blood T cells in healthy people across ages. V dropped 1 base and J dropped 5; count of bases not matched to a gene: 1. CDR3 length equals 15 residues. From germline, CDR1 is SGHTA and CDR2 FQGNSA. With a J-beta primer mix and a sample-barcoded 5' primer, a second PCR ran 7 to 11 cycles. TCRdb itself ran the 5' RACE reads through MiXCR, one entry per CDR3 protein. The table includes 800,000 to 900,000 distinct CDR3 sequences, 62% detected once. V and J are TRBV7-2 and TRBJ2-1; 11 bases line up with TRBD2. The TCR sequence derives from a man younger than 45 in good health. Sequenced input: blood. CDR3 in DNA: TGTGCCAGCAGCTTAGAACTAGCGGGGGACAATGAGCAGTTCTTC. The encoded protein is CASSLELAGDNEQFF.